The rows below give T cell receptor beta chains drawn from one sample of a study of cytomegalovirus exposure and HLA in healthy donors. Data came from immunoSEQ multiplex PCR; TCRdb stores just in-frame clones and leaves some out. The sample table sets out about 120,000 clones. Sequencing input: PBMCs. All receptors derive from a woman in her 40s in good health and CMV-seropositive. The CDR3 runs from the conserved cysteine through the conserved F or W. The order of the fields is CDR3 protein, J gene, V gene.

CASRFYEEQYF	TRBJ2-7	TRBV7-8
CASSLPEREGRETQYF	TRBJ2-5	TRBV5-4
CASSVDGRVYNEQFF	TRBJ2-1	TRBV9
CASSPGSSGTQYF	TRBJ2-5	TRBV6-6
CATQTGRHTGELFF	TRBJ2-2	TRBV5-1
CASAEKYNEQFF	TRBJ2-1	TRBV19
CASSLAPTGGASPYSNQPQHF	TRBJ1-5	TRBV7-8
CSARTVNYGYTF	TRBJ1-2	TRBV29-1
CASREGNTGPSGYGYTF	TRBJ1-2	TRBV9
CASRTEGSSYNSPLHF	TRBJ1-6	TRBV19
CASSDLPGQGMDGYTF	TRBJ1-2	TRBV18
CASRTHQRNYGYTF	TRBJ1-2	TRBV6-1
CASSESGTSGYEQYF	TRBJ2-7	TRBV6-1
CASSLEVLADTQYF	TRBJ2-3	TRBV5-1
CASSIASGSGTDTQYF	TRBJ2-3	TRBV19
CASSDPLAGYNEQFF	TRBJ2-1	TRBV25-1
CASESGTTAGEQYF	TRBJ2-7	TRBV28
CASSERTGSGELFF	TRBJ2-2	TRBV2
CASSSREASGRIDEQFF	TRBJ2-1	TRBV7-9
CASSPYDVYEQYF	TRBJ2-7	TRBV5-1
CASSRQGLAEKLFF	TRBJ1-4	TRBV5-4
CAWSQVAGFYEQYF	TRBJ2-7	TRBV30
CASSTRQGALGEQYF	TRBJ2-7	TRBV18
CASSSRFLTSASYEQYF	TRBJ2-7	TRBV5-6
CASTETGKANEKLFF	TRBJ1-4	TRBV6-1
CASSPKGGHEQFF	TRBJ2-1	TRBV7-3
CASSSRTGLEEKLFF	TRBJ1-4	TRBV11-1
CASSYVRAGELFF	TRBJ2-2	TRBV7-2